Described below is a single T cell receptor (beta chain) sequence and its context. Antigen: not known. The germline V and J ends were trimmed by 1 base and 8 bases, with 10 bases remaining between them. This CDR3 spans 13 amino acids. Germline CDR1 reads MGHDK; CDR2 reads SYGVNS. TCRdb fed the RT-PCR reads into MiXCR, producing one record per CDR3 protein. The table lists about 530,000 distinct CDR3 sequences, under 15% of them singletons, with around 13% in the top ten. The data were obtained in a study of response to subunit inactivated influenza vaccine. General study results and limits: Each seasonal flu vaccination may recruit only limited new T cells, authors suggested.

The specimen comprised PBMCs from blood, sampled 40 to 50 days after vaccination. The sequence was collected from a man between 50 and 59 years old who received an inactivated influenza vaccine. The chain couples TRBV25-1 to TRBJ2-3; no definite D call. CDR3 sequence (DNA): TGTGCCAGCAGTGAATCGAGTGAGAGTACGCAGTATTTT. It yields the protein CASSESSESTQYF.